The 28 T cell receptor beta chains reported below all come from one sample, sequenced in a study of blood T cell repertoires in COVID-19. This table comes from immunoSEQ multiplex PCR, and its TCRdb copy is limited to in-frame clones, with some not included. The sample lists some 520,000 clones, about 91% occurring once. Sequenced: peripheral blood. Every receptor here comes from a man aged 18-30 years with COVID-19, enrolled during active disease.

The genes are TRBV18 and TRBJ2-1, with D perhaps TRBD2 (5 bases). The CDR3 spans 13 residues. The V and J ends lost 5 bases and 5 bases respectively, with 10 bases between them. Germline CDR1 KGHSH, CDR2 LQKENI. CDR3 loop: CASSSGLDNEQFF. In DNA, the CDR3 is TGTGCCAGCTCATCCGGACTGGACAATGAGCAGTTCTTC.

The chain carries TRBV5-1 and TRBJ2-3, with TRBD2 matching over 13 bases. In germline, CDR1 is SGHRS, CDR2 YFSETQ. The J segment lost 2 bases and the V segment lost 0 bases, leaving 3 bases of the junction unmatched. This CDR3 has 17 amino acids. The CDR3 here is CASSLGLAGGVTDTQYF. In DNA, the CDR3 is TGCGCCAGCAGCTTGGGACTAGCGGGAGGTGTCACAGATACGCAGTATTTT.

V usage is TRBV29-1 and J usage is TRBJ1-2; D is unresolved. CDR1 is SQVTM and CDR2 is ANQGSEA in the germline V gene. The CDR3 has 11 amino acids. V lost 4 bases and J 8 bases, leaving 11 bases between the germline ends. The CDR3 DNA is TGCAGCGTTGCCGGGTTTCACGGCTACACCTTC. It translates to CSVAGFHGYTF.

Comments on this clone: An end of the junction does not agree with germline; a read error may underlie this. V and J are TRBV5-1 and TRBJ2-7, with 8 bases identical to TRBD2. The CDR3 sequence is 15 residues long. Germline V gene data show CDR1 as SGHRS and CDR2 as YFSETQ. The CDR3 DNA follows: TGCGCCAGCAGCTTCGGGGGGGGAATCTCCCACGAGCAGTACTTC. This encodes CASSFGGGISHEQYF.

The chain carries TRBV29-1 and TRBJ2-3; possibly TRBD1 for D (6 bases). The V gene's germline CDR1 is SQVTM and CDR2 ANQGSEA. The CDR3 sequence is 14 residues long. The germline V and J ends were trimmed by 3 bases and 0 bases, with 10 bases remaining between them. CDR3 protein: CSVESGASTDTQYF. CDR3 DNA sequence: TGCAGCGTTGAGTCAGGGGCTAGCACAGATACGCAGTATTTT.

Points on this clone: In the same sample, other DNA sequences code for this CDR3. The V call is TRBV5-1, the J call TRBJ2-5; 7 positions match TRBD2. The germline V gene encodes CDR1 SGHRS and CDR2 YFSETQ. V lost 0 bases to trimming and J lost 5 bases; unmatched junction nucleotides: 4. There are 14 residues in the CDR3. CDR3 protein: CASSLERGEETQYF. The CDR3 bases are TGCGCCAGCAGCTTGGAGCGGGGAGAGGAGACCCAGTACTTC. Full variable domain (remainder filled in from reference TRBV5-1 and TRBJ2-5): KAGVTQTPRYLIKTRGQQVTLSCSPISGHRSVSWYQQTPGQGLQFLFEYFSETQRNKGNFPGRFSGRQFSNSRSEMNVSTLELGDSALYLCASSLERGEETQYFGPGTRLLVL.

DNA of the CDR3: TGTGCCACCAGCAGAGATTCCGGCGGGGGCCCAAACTACGAGCAGTACTTC. Translating gives CATSRDSGGGPNYEQYF. The chain has TRBV15 and TRBJ2-7; D is perhaps TRBD2 (7 bases). There are 17 residues in the CDR3. With 0 bases removed from V and 3 bases from J, the gap between germline ends came to 18 bases. Germline values: CDR1 LNHNV, CDR2 YYDKDF (reference sequence).

The chain carries TRBV7-8 and TRBJ1-2; D gene unclear. With 0 bases removed from V and 3 bases from J, the gap between germline ends came to 8 bases. The CDR3 is 14 amino acids. Germline V gene lookup returns CDR1 SGHVS and CDR2 FQNEAQ. The CDR3 sequence: CASSLAIGHYGYTF. The CDR3 coding sequence is TGTGCCAGCAGCTTAGCGATTGGGCACTATGGCTACACCTTC.

This rearrangement joins TRBV19 to TRBJ1-5; D is uncertain. Germline V CDR1 and CDR2: LNHDA, SQIVND (reference sequence). The CDR3 totals 14 residues. Trimming pared 3 bases from V and 1 base from J, leaving 7 bases between. CDR3 in amino acids: CASSMTPSNQPQHF. Written as DNA, the CDR3 is TGTGCCAGTAGTATGACACCGAGCAATCAGCCCCAGCATTTT.

The CDR3 coding sequence is TGCGCCAGCAGTCCTACACCATTCGGGCAGCCCCAGCATTTT. This sequence encodes CASSPTPFGQPQHF. This chain uses TRBV4-1 with TRBJ1-5; D gene ambiguous. Germline V lookup: CDR1 MGHRA, CDR2 YSYEKL. CDR3 length: 14 residues. V was shortened by 6 bases and J by 7 bases, with 16 bases between the two germline ends.

The V gene is TRBV19, the J gene TRBJ1-4; possibly TRBD1 for D (6 bases). The CDR3 has 14 amino acids. CDR1 is LNHDA, CDR2 SQIVND, per germline (reference sequence). V was trimmed by 5 bases and J by 0 bases, leaving 7 bases between them. This chain's CDR3 is CASSRTATNEKLFF. The CDR3 bases are TGTGCCAGTAGTCGGACAGCAACTAATGAAAAACTGTTTTTT.

This clone has only one observation. The genes are TRBV15 and TRBJ2-3; D possibly corresponds to TRBD1 (5 bases). The CDR3 consists of 17 residues. CDR1 and CDR2 (germline): LNHNV, YYDKDF (reference sequence). V lost 1 base, J lost 2 bases, and 16 bases lay in between. The CDR3 coding sequence is TGTGCCACCAGCAGAGGATCTGGGGCCTCCTCCACAGATACGCAGTATTTT. Residues: CATSRGSGASSTDTQYF.

This clone came up once. This chain joins TRBV19 and TRBJ1-2; maybe TRBD1 (5 bases). Per the germline V gene, CDR1 is LNHDA and CDR2 is SQIVND (reference sequence). The V end was cut by 5 bases, the J end by 3 bases, with 13 bases between. The CDR3 loop spans 14 amino acids. The CDR3 DNA reads as TGTGCCAGTAGTGACCGACAGACCTACTATGGCTACACCTTC. As protein: CASSDRQTYYGYTF.

The gene calls are TRBV14 and TRBJ2-5; 12 bases match TRBD2. Germline V CDR1 and CDR2: SGHDN, FVKESK. With V trimmed by 4 bases and J by 5 bases, 8 bases remained unmatched. This CDR3 comprises 16 residues. CDR3 DNA: TGTGCCAGCAGCCCATCGACTAGCGGGAGAGTGGAGACCCAGTACTTC. Its translation: CASSPSTSGRVETQYF.

The J gene is TRBJ1-1, the V gene TRBV30, with a tentative D call TRBD1 (5 bases). CDR3 length: 12 residues. Deletions cut 3 bases from V and 6 bases from J, with 11 bases between. Looked up from germline, CDR1 is GTSNPN and CDR2 is SVGIG (reference sequence). CDR3 sequence reads: CAWRGVRAEAFF. Written as DNA, the CDR3 is TGTGCCTGGAGAGGGGTCCGCGCTGAAGCTTTCTTT.

V usage is TRBV4-2 and J usage is TRBJ2-3, with 14 bases lining up with TRBD2. The CDR3 extends over 22 amino acids. The V gene's germline CDR1 is LGHNA and CDR2 YNFKEQ. The V gene end was trimmed by 2 bases and the J gene end by 3 bases; junction bases not matched to a gene: 19. CDR3 amino acids: CASSQRADRNGTSGRETDTQYF. CDR3 bases: TGTGCCAGCAGCCAACGAGCCGATAGGAACGGGACTAGCGGGAGAGAGACAGATACGCAGTATTTT.

CDR3 region: CASSLGRGLTNEKLFF. The CDR3 DNA reads TGTGCCAGCAGCTTAGGGCGCGGGTTAACTAATGAAAAACTGTTTTTT. V is TRBV5-8 and J is TRBJ1-4, with unresolved D. V lost 2 bases and J lost 1, with 12 bases in between. Per the germline V gene, CDR1 is SGHTS and CDR2 is YDEGEE. This CDR3 region has 16 residues.

This clone was seen a handful of times. The V and J genes are TRBV11-2 and TRBJ1-1; the D gene is possibly TRBD1 (5 bases). The V end was cut by 1 base, the J end by 2 bases, with 8 bases between. Germline lookup yields CDR1 SGHAT and CDR2 FQNNGV. The CDR3 contains 14 residues. The chain's CDR3 is CASSLGQHNTEAFF. CDR3 DNA sequence: TGTGCCAGCAGCTTAGGACAGCACAACACTGAAGCTTTCTTT.

The chain has TRBV4-1 and TRBJ2-7; 9 nucleotides align to TRBD2. From germline, CDR1 is MGHRA and CDR2 YSYEKL. The trim removed 0 bases at V and 7 bases at J, leaving 19 bases unmatched. The CDR3 contains 19 residues. The CDR3 nucleotides read TGCGCCAGCAGCCAAGATTCTAATTCAGGCGGGAGGGGTAGTAGGGAGCAGTACTTC. Translation: CASSQDSNSGGRGSREQYF.

The V gene is TRBV20-1, the J gene TRBJ1-4; perhaps TRBD1 as D (5 bases). With 3 bases removed from V and 0 bases from J, the gap between germline ends came to 11 bases. This CDR3 has 15 amino acids. The germline CDR1 and CDR2 sequences are DFQATT and SNEGSKA (reference sequence). This CDR3 reads CSASQGYATNEKLFF. The CDR3 region has the DNA TGCAGTGCTAGTCAGGGTTATGCAACTAATGAAAAACTGTTTTTT.

The chain employs TRBV10-1 and TRBJ2-1, with 8 bases matching TRBD2. Germline values: CDR1 WNHNN, CDR2 SYGVQD (reference sequence). V shed 0 bases, J shed 4 bases, and the junction held 5 bases outside the gene matches. The CDR3 totals 16 residues. DNA for the CDR3: TGCGCCAGCAGTGAGTCAATAGCGGGACTTTACAATGAGCAGTTCTTC. Its protein is CASSESIAGLYNEQFF.

In its sample, this clone was seen once. The rearrangement joins TRBV2 to TRBJ2-1, with D maybe TRBD2 (5 bases). V was pared by 2 bases and J by 8 bases, with 10 bases between. Germline assignment: CDR1 SNHLY and CDR2 FYNNEI. The CDR3 is 13 amino acids. The DNA of the CDR3 is TGTGCCAGCAGTGAACGCGGCGGGTATGAGCAGTTCTTC. Its protein is CASSERGGYEQFF. The full variable domain, its missing parts supplied by reference TRBV2 and TRBJ2-1, is EPEVTQTPSHQVTQMGQEVILRCVPISNHLYFYWYRQILGQKVEFLVSFYNNEISEKSEIFDDQFSVERPDGSNFTLKIRSTKLEDSAMYFCASSERGGYEQFFGPGTRLTVL.

The CDR3 DNA reads TGTGCCATAGGACAGGGGAACGGCTATGGCTACACCTTC. Its protein product is CAIGQGNGYGYTF. V and J are TRBV6-5 and TRBJ1-2, with 9 bases lining up with TRBD1. This CDR3 has 13 amino acids. Germline assignment: CDR1 MNHEY and CDR2 SVGAGI. V gave up 10 bases and J gave up 4 bases; unmatched junction bases: 7.

This clone showed up just once. The gene calls are TRBV5-4 and TRBJ2-7; 12 bases fit TRBD1. Looked up from germline, CDR1 is SGHNT and CDR2 is YYREEE (reference sequence). This CDR3 has 15 residues. J was trimmed by 4 bases and V by 4 bases; bases with no gene match: 6. The DNA for the CDR3 is TGTGCCAGCAGCGCCGGGACAGGGGGCGATTACGAGCAGTACTTC. Residues: CASSAGTGGDYEQYF.

This sequence joins TRBV5-1 and TRBJ2-1; D call uncertain. CDR3 length: 16 residues. The germline V gene has CDR1 SGHRS and CDR2 YFSETQ. Trimming pared 0 bases from V and 0 bases from J, leaving 10 bases between. The CDR3 loop is CASSLEPSPSYNEQFF. CDR3 in DNA: TGCGCCAGCAGCTTGGAACCTAGTCCCTCCTACAATGAGCAGTTCTTC. The full variable domain, completed using reference TRBV5-1 and TRBJ2-1, is KAGVTQTPRYLIKTRGQQVTLSCSPISGHRSVSWYQQTPGQGLQFLFEYFSETQRNKGNFPGRFSGRQFSNSRSEMNVSTLELGDSALYLCASSLEPSPSYNEQFFGPGTRLTVL.

This rearrangement joins TRBV6-6 to TRBJ1-6, with 8 bases matching TRBD1. Trimming took 7 bases from V and 10 from J; bases not matched to a gene: 12. The CDR3 is 15 residues long. Per the germline V gene, CDR1 is MNHNY and CDR2 is SVGAGI (reference sequence). The CDR3 here is CASTLTDRAGSPLHF. For the CDR3, the DNA is TGTGCCAGCACCCTCACGGACAGGGCCGGGTCACCCCTCCACTTT.

This clone was seen only once. The chain recombines TRBV2 with TRBJ2-2; no definite D call. Germline V CDR1 and CDR2: SNHLY, FYNNEI. V shed 4 bases and J shed 4 bases, with 7 bases lying between them. The CDR3 contains 13 residues. The CDR3 coding sequence is TGTGCCAGCAGTGTCGGGTTCACCGGGGAGCTGTTTTTT. This codes for CASSVGFTGELFF. Based on the CDR3 plus reference TRBV2 and TRBJ2-2, the full variable domain is EPEVTQTPSHQVTQMGQEVILRCVPISNHLYFYWYRQILGQKVEFLVSFYNNEISEKSEIFDDQFSVERPDGSNFTLKIRSTKLEDSAMYFCASSVGFTGELFFGEGSRLTVL.

The chain links TRBV13 to TRBJ1-2, with TRBD1 matching over 11 bases. This CDR3 region has 14 residues. V dropped 4 bases and J dropped 8; count of bases not matched to a gene: 6. Germline V gives CDR1 PRHDT, CDR2 FYEKMQ (reference sequence). Here the CDR3 reads CASSYGQGAQGYTF. The CDR3 region has the DNA TGTGCCAGCAGCTACGGACAGGGGGCGCAGGGCTACACCTTC.